These 29 T cell receptor beta chains originate from one sample sequenced in a study of blood T cell repertoires in COVID-19. Using immunoSEQ multiplex PCR, the repertoire was profiled, and TCRdb retains in-frame clones only, with some absent. The sample has about 250,000 clones; around 84% are singletons. The sequenced sample was PBMCs or T cells enriched from blood (not recorded which). Receptor source: a middle-aged man who had recovered from COVID-19.

This clone was seen a single time. In DNA form, the CDR3 reads TGTGCCAGCAGCCAAGTACAGGGGGGCGCTTTCTTT. This translates into CASSQVQGGAFF. The rearrangement links TRBV3-1 (or the pseudogene TRBV3-2) to TRBJ1-1; the match to TRBD1 covers 8 bases. Per germline, CDR1 LGHDT and CDR2 YNNKEL (reference sequence). V lost 1 base to trimming and J lost 11 bases; unmatched junction nucleotides: 3. The CDR3 loop spans 12 amino acids.

V is TRBV18 and J is TRBJ1-6; TRBD1 agrees at 8 bases. The CDR3 has 16 amino acids. CDR1 is KGHSH and CDR2 is LQKENI in the germline V gene. V gave up 2 bases and J gave up 5 bases; unmatched junction bases: 5. CDR3 nucleotide sequence: TGTGCCAGCTCACCAATGTCAGGGGGCAATAATTCACCCCTCCACTTT. This encodes CASSPMSGGNNSPLHF.

This chain uses TRBV7-6 with TRBJ1-2, with D perhaps matching TRBD1 (5 bases). CDR1 is SGHVS, CDR2 FNYEAQ, per germline. CDR3 length equals 15 residues. V lost 5 bases and J lost 3, with 16 bases in between. CDR3 loop: CASSPRAHRDYGYTF. The DNA of the CDR3 is TGTGCCAGCAGCCCCAGGGCTCATCGGGACTATGGCTACACCTTC.

The rearrangement links TRBV5-1 to TRBJ2-7; 11 nucleotides align to TRBD1. The ends lost 2 bases at V and 5 bases at J; junction bases unmatched: 9. Germline assignment: CDR1 SGHRS and CDR2 YFSETQ. This CDR3 comprises 16 residues. The CDR3 DNA reads TGCGCCAGCAGCTTCGGACAGGGGGCAGTCCGGAACGAGCAGTACTTC. It yields the protein CASSFGQGAVRNEQYF.

The CDR3 DNA reads TGTGCCAGCAGCCCCACAACAGGGGACGCGGAAAAACTGTTTTTT. Translated, it gives CASSPTTGDAEKLFF. The V gene is TRBV7-9, the J gene TRBJ1-4; TRBD1 agrees at 7 bases. Germline V gene data show CDR1 as SEHNR and CDR2 as FQNEAQ (reference sequence). With V trimmed by 5 bases and J by 8 bases, 11 bases remained unmatched. The CDR3 is 15 residues long.

The V gene is TRBV6-1, the J gene TRBJ2-2, with D perhaps TRBD1 (5 bases). Germline CDR1 reads MNHNS; CDR2 reads SASEGT. With 2 bases removed from V and 5 bases from J, the gap between germline ends came to 6 bases. The CDR3 runs 13 residues. This CDR3 is CASSEQGTGELFF. DNA for the CDR3: TGTGCCAGCAGTGAACAGGGTACCGGGGAGCTGTTTTTT.

This chain uses TRBV5-1 with TRBJ1-6; D unclear. With 0 bases removed from V and 9 bases from J, the gap between germline ends came to 13 bases. The germline V gene has CDR1 SGHRS and CDR2 YFSETQ. This CDR3 has 15 amino acids. CDR3 residues: CASSLAGGSPSPLHF. CDR3 bases: TGCGCCAGCAGCTTGGCCGGCGGATCTCCTTCACCCCTCCACTTT. Looking up the rest from reference TRBV5-1 and TRBJ1-6 gives the full variable domain: KAGVTQTPRYLIKTRGQQVTLSCSPISGHRSVSWYQQTPGQGLQFLFEYFSETQRNKGNFPGRFSGRQFSNSRSEMNVSTLELGDSALYLCASSLAGGSPSPLHFGNGTRLTVT.

V and J are TRBV28 and TRBJ1-1; a weak D match, TRBD1 (5 bases). Trimming cost V 8 bases and J 4 bases, with 14 bases left between them. In germline, CDR1 is MDHEN, CDR2 SYDVKM. This CDR3 has 13 residues. In nucleotides, the CDR3 is TGTGCCAGCTATACCGGAGGGGTCACTGAAGCTTTCTTT. It translates to CASYTGGVTEAFF.

This clone is a singleton in its sample. CDR3 region: CASTPGQGTPHEQYF. The CDR3 coding sequence is TGTGCCAGCACTCCCGGACAGGGGACCCCCCACGAGCAGTACTTC. The rearrangement uses TRBV7-2 and TRBJ2-7, with TRBD1 identical over 9 bases. CDR1 SGHTA and CDR2 FQGNSA come from the germline V gene. J gave up 5 bases and V 7 bases, and 12 bases lay outside the gene matches. There are 15 residues in the CDR3.

The CDR3, as DNA: TGTGCCAGCAGTTACCACCGGGACAGGGGGAGATATAGCAATCAGCCCCAGCATTTT. Its protein is CASSYHRDRGRYSNQPQHF. The V and J genes are TRBV6-7 and TRBJ1-5; 11 bases agree with TRBD1. TRBV6-7 is an ORF for which the function is uncertain. The CDR3 runs 19 residues. J gave up 0 bases and V 2 bases, and 9 bases lay outside the gene matches.

The chain has TRBV19 and TRBJ1-4; tentative D call: TRBD1 (6 bases). Per the germline V gene, CDR1 is LNHDA and CDR2 is SQIVND (reference sequence). Trimming cost V 4 bases and J 4 bases, with 13 bases left between them. This CDR3 has 15 amino acids. CDR3 nucleotides: TGTGCCAGTAGTACCTACAGGGAGGGTAATGAAAAACTGTTTTTT. It encodes CASSTYREGNEKLFF. The whole variable domain, filled in from reference TRBV19 and TRBJ1-4, reads DGGITQSPKYLFRKEGQNVTLSCEQNLNHDAMYWYRQDPGQGLRLIYYSQIVNDFQKGDIAEGYSVSREKKESFPLTVTSAQKNPTAFYLCASSTYREGNEKLFFGSGTQLSVL.

CDR3 nucleotide sequence: TGCGCCAGCAGCCAAGGCCCGCAACAGGGTCAAGGGCAGTACTTC. This sequence encodes CASSQGPQQGQGQYF. The V gene is TRBV4-1, the J gene TRBJ2-7; TRBD1 might be the D (6 bases). Trimming left V 1 base short and J 9 bases short, with 19 bases between. CDR1 and CDR2 (germline): MGHRA, YSYEKL. The CDR3 is 15 residues long.

The chain recombines TRBV5-1 with TRBJ1-2; 8 bases match TRBD1. V shed 4 bases and J 4 bases; nucleotides not matched to a gene: 12. The germline CDR1 and CDR2 sequences are SGHRS and YFSETQ. This CDR3 region has 16 residues. In DNA, the CDR3 is TGCGCCAGCAGCCATACTTGGGACAGGAGGATCTATGGCTACACCTTC. Translating gives CASSHTWDRRIYGYTF.

This sequence joins TRBV7-8 and TRBJ2-6; tentatively, D is TRBD1 (5 bases). Trimming left V 2 bases short and J 0 bases short, with 11 bases between. CDR3 length equals 17 residues. The germline V gene has CDR1 SGHVS and CDR2 FQNEAQ. CDR3 sequence: CASSLFQGFSGANVLTF. For the CDR3, the DNA is TGTGCCAGCAGCTTATTCCAGGGCTTCTCTGGGGCCAACGTCCTGACTTTC.

This chain connects TRBV19 to TRBJ2-7; TRBD1 agrees at 12 bases. Germline assignment: CDR1 LNHDA and CDR2 SQIVND (reference sequence). V lost 3 bases, J lost 4 bases, and 4 bases stayed unmatched. The CDR3 contains 15 residues. For the CDR3, the DNA is TGTGCCAGTAGTATCGGGACAGGGGGCGGATACGAGCAGTACTTC. Amino acids: CASSIGTGGGYEQYF. Filled out from reference TRBV19 and TRBJ2-7, the complete variable domain reads DGGITQSPKYLFRKEGQNVTLSCEQNLNHDAMYWYRQDPGQGLRLIYYSQIVNDFQKGDIAEGYSVSREKKESFPLTVTSAQKNPTAFYLCASSIGTGGGYEQYFGPGTRLTVT.

A note on this clone: The same CDR3 is also encoded by other DNA sequences in this sample. J is TRBJ1-2 and V is TRBV19; 10 bases are shared with TRBD1. The CDR3 is made up of 14 amino acids. Trimming cost V 5 bases and J 1 base; bases outside gene matches: 1. The germline gives CDR1 LNHDA, CDR2 SQIVND (reference sequence). The CDR3 sequence is CASSRDRGNYGYTF. As DNA, the CDR3 is TGTGCCAGTAGTCGGGACAGGGGTAACTATGGCTACACCTTC.

V usage is TRBV5-4 and J usage is TRBJ2-5; 7 nucleotides align to TRBD1. Per the germline V gene, CDR1 is SGHNT and CDR2 is YYREEE (reference sequence). With 1 base clipped from V and 2 bases from J, the junction kept 8 bases outside the gene matches. The CDR3 consists of 16 residues. CDR3 sequence: CASSLSIRDRQETQYF. CDR3 bases: TGTGCCAGCAGCTTGTCGATCCGGGACAGACAAGAGACCCAGTACTTC. Combining the CDR3 with reference TRBV5-4 and TRBJ2-5 gives the whole variable domain ETGVTQSPTHLIKTRGQQVTLRCSSQSGHNTVSWYQQALGQGPQFIFQYYREEENGRGNFPPRFSGLQFPNYSSELNVNALELDDSALYLCASSLSIRDRQETQYFGPGTRLLVL.

The chain links TRBV19 to TRBJ2-7; D is uncertain. The germline CDR1 and CDR2 sequences are LNHDA and SQIVND (reference sequence). This CDR3 has 14 residues. The germline V and J ends were trimmed by 2 bases and 3 bases, with 11 bases remaining between them. In DNA form, the CDR3 reads TGTGCCAGTAGTATATACAACGAGCGCTACGAGCAGTACTTC. It codes for CASSIYNERYEQYF.

The J gene is TRBJ1-3, the V gene TRBV30, with 8 bases aligning to TRBD1. The CDR3 is made up of 13 amino acids. The J segment lost 6 bases and the V segment lost 5 bases, leaving 6 bases of the junction unmatched. Germline lookup yields CDR1 GTSNPN and CDR2 SVGIG (reference sequence). The CDR3 nucleotides are TGTGCCTGGGGAAGGACAGGGCCAAACACCATATATTTT. Translated, it gives CAWGRTGPNTIYF.

This clone was counted many times. The genes are TRBV10-3 and TRBJ1-5, with 7 bases matching TRBD1. J gave up 2 bases and V 5 bases, and 6 bases lay outside the gene matches. Germline loops: CDR1 ENHRY, CDR2 SYGVKD. This CDR3 contains 15 residues. CDR3 nucleotide sequence: TGTGCCATCAGTCACGAAACAGGGGGCAATCAGCCCCAGCATTTT. This sequence encodes CAISHETGGNQPQHF.

V usage is TRBV7-2 and J usage is TRBJ2-1; D possibly corresponds to TRBD2 (6 bases). Trimming cost V 1 base and J 8 bases, with 15 bases left between them. The CDR3 length is 15 residues. In germline, CDR1 is SGHTA, CDR2 FQGNSA. In DNA, the CDR3 is TGTGCCAGCAGCTTAGTCGTGACTAGTCAGTATGAGCAGTTCTTC. Its translation is CASSLVVTSQYEQFF.

V and J are TRBV28 and TRBJ1-5, with D unclear. There are 12 residues in the CDR3. Germline-derived CDR1 and CDR2 are MDHEN and SYDVKM. V was cut by 5 bases and J by 5 bases, with 7 bases left in between. Written as DNA, the CDR3 is TGTGCCAGCAGTACCTCAGATCAGCCCCAGCATTTT. Translation: CASSTSDQPQHF.

This chain connects TRBV7-9 to TRBJ1-2; weak D call: TRBD1 (6 bases). CDR3 length equals 13 residues. CDR1 and CDR2 from the germline V gene are SEHNR and FQNEAQ (reference sequence). The V end was cut by 4 bases, the J end by 7 bases, with 13 bases between. The CDR3 nucleotides are TGTGCCAGCAGCTCCGGGACACGGCTTGGCTACACCTTC. This translates into CASSSGTRLGYTF. The entire variable domain, with the rest obtained from reference TRBV7-9 and TRBJ1-2, is as follows: DTGVSQNPRHKITKRGQNVTFRCDPISEHNRLYWYRQTLGQGPEFLTYFQNEAQLEKSRLLSDRFSAERPKGSFSTLEIQRTEQGDSAMYLCASSSGTRLGYTFGSGTRLTVV.

The J gene is TRBJ2-5, the V gene TRBV4-2; 10 bases fit TRBD2. There are 15 residues in the CDR3. The V gene end was trimmed by 1 base and the J gene end by 5 bases; junction bases not matched to a gene: 4. Germline lookup yields CDR1 LGHNA and CDR2 YNFKEQ. The CDR3 DNA is TGTGCCAGCAGCCAAGCTAGCGGGGGTACGGAGACCCAGTACTTC. Residues: CASSQASGGTETQYF.

The CDR3 DNA sequence: TGTGCCAGCAGCCAGGTTTCCGGGACAGAGCAAGAGACCCAGTACTTC. It encodes CASSQVSGTEQETQYF. V is TRBV3-1 (or the pseudogene TRBV3-2) and J is TRBJ2-5, with TRBD1 identical over 7 bases. J was trimmed by 2 bases and V by 3 bases; bases with no gene match: 9. Germline CDR1 is LGHDT and CDR2 is YNNKEL (reference sequence). The CDR3 spans 16 residues.

The chain uses TRBV27 and TRBJ2-1, with 7 bases fitting TRBD1. CDR1 is MNHEY, CDR2 SMNVEV, per germline (reference sequence). V shed 11 bases and J 0 bases; nucleotides not matched to a gene: 7. This CDR3 contains 14 residues. The CDR3 nucleotides are TGTGCCTGTAGGGACAGAAGCTCCTACAATGAGCAGTTCTTC. Its protein product is CACRDRSSYNEQFF.

CDR3 nucleotides: TGCGCCAGCAGACGAGACCGGGACAGGGTCCCTAATGGCTACACCTTC. Amino acid sequence: CASRRDRDRVPNGYTF. The chain links TRBV10-1 to TRBJ1-2, with 9 positions matching TRBD1. The ends lost 6 bases at V and 6 bases at J; junction bases unmatched: 14. The CDR3 totals 16 residues. Germline lookup yields CDR1 WNHNN and CDR2 SYGVQD (reference sequence).

This chain connects TRBV29-1 to TRBJ1-2; 8 bases are shared with TRBD1. The junction had 12 bases not matched to a gene; V was cut back by 7 bases and J by 8 bases. This CDR3 comprises 13 residues. The germline CDR1 and CDR2 sequences are SQVTM and ANQGSEA. The CDR3 DNA reads TGCAGCGCAATGGACAGGGCCGGGGGCGGCTACACCTTC. Protein: CSAMDRAGGGYTF.

The chain employs TRBV3-1 (or the pseudogene TRBV3-2) and TRBJ2-7; the D gene is possibly TRBD2 (6 bases). Per germline, CDR1 LGHDT and CDR2 YNNKEL (reference sequence). The CDR3 covers 16 residues. The V end lost 0 bases, the J end lost 2 bases, and 14 bases lay between the germline ends. The CDR3 region has the DNA TGTGCCAGCAGCCAAGATCTAGTAGCGGAGCCCTACGAGCAGTACTTC. This sequence encodes CASSQDLVAEPYEQYF.